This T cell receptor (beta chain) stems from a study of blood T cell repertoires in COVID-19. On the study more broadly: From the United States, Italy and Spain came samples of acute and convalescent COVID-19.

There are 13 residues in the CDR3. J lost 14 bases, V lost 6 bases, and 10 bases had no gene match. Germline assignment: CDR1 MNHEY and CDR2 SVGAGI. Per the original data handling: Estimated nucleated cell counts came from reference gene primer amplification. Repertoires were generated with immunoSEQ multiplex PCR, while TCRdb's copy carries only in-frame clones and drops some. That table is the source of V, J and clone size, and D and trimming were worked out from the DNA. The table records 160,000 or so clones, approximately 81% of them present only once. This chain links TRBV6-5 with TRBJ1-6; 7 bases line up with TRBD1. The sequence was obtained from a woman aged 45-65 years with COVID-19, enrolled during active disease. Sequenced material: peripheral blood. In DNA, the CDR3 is TGTGCCAGCAGCAACCGGGACAGTCTAGCCCTCCACTTT. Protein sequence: CASSNRDSLALHF.